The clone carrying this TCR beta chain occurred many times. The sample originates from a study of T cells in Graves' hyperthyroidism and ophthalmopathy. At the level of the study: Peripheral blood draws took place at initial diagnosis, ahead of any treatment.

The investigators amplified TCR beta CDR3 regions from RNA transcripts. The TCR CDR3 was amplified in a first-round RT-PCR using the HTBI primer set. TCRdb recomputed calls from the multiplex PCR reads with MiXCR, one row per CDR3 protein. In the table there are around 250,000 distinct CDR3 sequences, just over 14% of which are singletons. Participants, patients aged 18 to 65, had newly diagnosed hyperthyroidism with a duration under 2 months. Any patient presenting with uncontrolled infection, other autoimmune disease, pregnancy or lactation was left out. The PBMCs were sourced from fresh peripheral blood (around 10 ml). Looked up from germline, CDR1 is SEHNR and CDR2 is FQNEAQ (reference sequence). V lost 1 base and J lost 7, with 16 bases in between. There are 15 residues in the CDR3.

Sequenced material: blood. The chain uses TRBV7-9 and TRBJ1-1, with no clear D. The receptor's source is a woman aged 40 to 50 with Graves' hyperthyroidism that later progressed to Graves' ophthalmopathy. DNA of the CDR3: TGTGCCAGCAGCTTAGAGGGCGGGTTTCGAGATGAAGCTTTCTTT. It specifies CASSLEGGFRDEAFF.